What follows are 6 T cell receptor beta chains derived from one specimen sequenced in a study of human thymus T cells. Some clones are missing from TCRdb's copy, which holds only in-frame ones; the method was immunoSEQ multiplex PCR. The sample shows under 70,000 clones, 94% of them seen only once. Material for sequencing was blood. The receptors here all came from a boy under two years old with a congenital heart defect but otherwise immunologically healthy.

The chain carries TRBV9 and TRBJ1-1; possible D gene TRBD1, 5 bases. Germline lookup yields CDR1 SGDLS and CDR2 YYNGEE. Trimming removed 0 bases from V and 2 bases from J, with 5 bases in between. The CDR3 loop spans 13 amino acids. The CDR3 sequence: CASSVGTNTEAFF. DNA for the CDR3: TGTGCCAGCAGCGTAGGGACAAACACTGAAGCTTTCTTT.

The CDR3 DNA is TGTGCCAGCAGCTTAGGACAGGGAAGGGCCCGCGAGCAGTACTTC. This encodes CASSLGQGRAREQYF. The chain joins TRBV7-2 to TRBJ2-7, with TRBD1 matching 7 bases. The CDR3 consists of 15 residues. The germline gives CDR1 SGHTA, CDR2 FQGNSA. V lost 1 base to trimming and J lost 6 bases; unmatched junction nucleotides: 9.

This chain uses TRBV28 with TRBJ2-3; 11 positions agree with TRBD2. V lost 7 bases and J lost 6; bases outside the gene matches: 3. The germline CDR1 and CDR2 sequences are MDHEN and SYDVKM. The CDR3 totals 13 residues. CDR3: CASKLAGADTQYF. As DNA, the CDR3 is TGTGCCAGCAAACTAGCGGGAGCGGATACGCAGTATTTT. The full variable domain, in which reference TRBV28 and TRBJ2-3 provide the parts outside the CDR3, is DVKVTQSSRYLVKRTGEKVFLECVQDMDHENMFWYRQDPGLGLRLIYFSYDVKMKEKGDIPEGYSVSREKKERFSLILESASTNQTSMYLCASKLAGADTQYFGPGTRLTVL.

The chain joins TRBV7-8 to TRBJ2-7; the D gene could be TRBD1 or TRBD2 (5 bases each). Per germline, CDR1 SGHVS and CDR2 FQNEAQ. The V end was cut by 3 bases, the J end by 5 bases, with 5 bases between. This CDR3 has 11 amino acids. CDR3 amino acids: CASSLGDEQYF. The CDR3 coding sequence is TGTGCCAGCAGCTTGGGGGACGAGCAGTACTTC.

This sequence joins TRBV10-3 and TRBJ2-3; 7 nucleotides line up with TRBD2. Germline V CDR1 and CDR2: ENHRY, SYGVKD. V was clipped by 6 bases and J by 0 bases; unmatched bases: 9. CDR3 length: 16 amino acids. As DNA, the CDR3 is TGTGCCATCAGCGGGACTATCTCACTTAGCACAGATACGCAGTATTTT. Amino acids: CAISGTISLSTDTQYF.

The CDR3 here is CASSPGQGLETQYF. The CDR3 region has the DNA TGCGCCAGCAGTCCGGGACAGGGGTTAGAGACCCAGTACTTC. The genes are TRBV10-1 and TRBJ2-5; TRBD1 matches 10 bases. Germline values: CDR1 WNHNN, CDR2 SYGVQD (reference sequence). CDR3 length equals 14 residues. V gave up 5 bases and J gave up 4 bases; unmatched junction bases: 4.